Shown below are 23 T cell receptor beta chains from a single sample sequenced in a study of blood T cell repertoires in COVID-19. Clones were read by immunoSEQ multiplex PCR, and TCRdb kept only the in-frame ones, dropping some. The repertoire holds 170,000 or so clones, with approximately 90% as singletons. The sequenced sample was peripheral blood. The receptors come from a man aged 50 to 59 with acute or convalescent COVID-19.

The CDR3 region has the DNA TGTGCCAGCAGCCAACAGGGTTCTCGGCAGTACTTC. Its translation: CASSQQGSRQYF. The chain couples TRBV14 to TRBJ2-7; tentative D call: TRBD1 (5 bases). Germline values: CDR1 SGHDN, CDR2 FVKESK. The V end lost 2 bases, the J end lost 9 bases, and 11 bases lay between the germline ends. CDR3 length: 12 residues.

This rearrangement joins TRBV7-2 to TRBJ1-2; the D is unclear. The V end was cut by 1 base, the J end by 0 bases, with 9 bases between. CDR1 is SGHTA and CDR2 is FQGNSA in the germline V gene. The CDR3 has 15 amino acids. CDR3 in DNA: TGTGCCAGCAGCTTAGTCGCAGGATCTAACTATGGCTACACCTTC. This translates into CASSLVAGSNYGYTF.

The rearrangement uses TRBV9 and TRBJ2-3; the match to TRBD2 covers 8 bases. Unmatched junction bases numbered 4, after V lost 0 bases and J lost 4 bases. The CDR3 covers 15 residues. Germline V CDR1 and CDR2: SGDLS, YYNGEE. CDR3 sequence: CASSVGSGGADTQYF. Written as DNA, the CDR3 is TGTGCCAGCAGCGTAGGGAGCGGGGGTGCAGATACGCAGTATTTT.

The CDR3 DNA reads as TGTGCCAGCAGCGCCATCGGGACTAGCGGGGGGGTCAATGAGCAGTTCTTC. This gives the protein CASSAIGTSGGVNEQFF. The chain employs TRBV9 and TRBJ2-1; 16 bases line up with TRBD2. There are 17 residues in the CDR3. Germline CDR1 SGDLS, CDR2 YYNGEE. V trimming: 3 bases; J trimming: 6 bases; junction bases outside the gene matches: 6.

This clone was observed a few times. The chain uses TRBV28 and TRBJ2-7, with TRBD2 matching over 7 bases. The V segment lost 3 bases and the J segment 0 bases; nucleotides outside the gene matches: 2. This CDR3 has 14 residues. CDR1 is MDHEN, CDR2 SYDVKM, per germline. This CDR3 reads CASSLGGSSYEQYV. CDR3 nucleotides: TGTGCCAGCAGTTTGGGGGGGAGCTCCTACGAGCAGTACGTC.

The chain joins TRBV6-5 to TRBJ2-3; 9 positions agree with TRBD1. This CDR3 region has 14 residues. Germline-derived CDR1 and CDR2 are MNHEY and SVGAGI. The V segment lost 6 bases and the J segment 2 bases; nucleotides outside the gene matches: 3. As DNA, the CDR3 is TGTGCCAGCAGGGGGGACAGGGTCACAGATACGCAGTATTTT. Residues: CASRGDRVTDTQYF.

The genes are TRBV5-1 and TRBJ2-2; 8 positions agree with TRBD1. V lost 2 bases and J lost 0; bases outside the gene matches: 3. Germline V CDR1 and CDR2: SGHRS, YFSETQ. CDR3 length: 16 residues. The CDR3 coding sequence is TGCGCCAGCAGCTTAATCAGGGGGCCGAACACCGGGGAGCTGTTTTTT. This codes for CASSLIRGPNTGELFF.

The CDR3 DNA is TGTGCCAGCAGCCAAGAGGGGGCTGGGGGCTATGGCTACACCTTC. The encoded protein is CASSQEGAGGYGYTF. This chain connects TRBV3-1 (or the pseudogene TRBV3-2) to TRBJ1-2, with D maybe TRBD1 (6 bases). The germline gives CDR1 LGHDT, CDR2 YNNKEL (reference sequence). The CDR3 spans 15 residues. The V end lost 0 bases, the J end lost 4 bases, and 12 bases lay between the germline ends.

The rearrangement uses TRBV4-1 and TRBJ2-1; TRBD2 matches at 14 bases. The J segment lost 7 bases and the V segment lost 2 bases, leaving 10 bases of the junction unmatched. Germline-derived CDR1 and CDR2 are MGHRA and YSYEKL. CDR3 length: 18 residues. This CDR3 reads CASSQRGLAGVGGNEQFF. CDR3 DNA sequence: TGCGCCAGCAGCCAACGGGGACTAGCGGGAGTTGGGGGAAATGAGCAGTTCTTC.

V is TRBV11-2 and J is TRBJ2-1, with TRBD1 identical over 9 bases. The CDR3 runs to 14 residues. Germline trimming cut 5 bases from V and 9 bases from J; bases unmatched to any gene: 8. Germline-derived CDR1 and CDR2 are SGHAT and FQNNGV. CDR3 residues: CASSDPGQGGEQFF. The DNA for the CDR3 is TGTGCCAGCAGCGATCCGGGACAGGGAGGTGAGCAGTTCTTC.

The rearrangement joins TRBV15 to TRBJ2-2; 9 bases align to TRBD1. Germline CDR1 and CDR2: LNHNV and YYDKDF (reference sequence). The CDR3 consists of 16 residues. V dropped 1 base and J dropped 9; count of bases not matched to a gene: 9. CDR3 DNA: TGTGCCACCAGCAGAGCTAGGACAGGGGTAATCCGGGAGCTGTTTTTT. Amino acids: CATSRARTGVIRELFF.

The chain employs TRBV30 and TRBJ1-4, with 7 positions matching TRBD1. The CDR3 spans 15 residues. Germline V gene sequence: CDR1 GTSNPN, CDR2 SVGIG (reference sequence). Germline trimming cut 0 bases from V and 5 bases from J; bases unmatched to any gene: 6. CDR3 protein: CAWSVYLQGNEKLFF. The CDR3 region has the DNA TGTGCCTGGAGTGTATACCTACAGGGGAATGAAAAACTGTTTTTT.

The gene calls are TRBV27 and TRBJ1-4, with D perhaps TRBD1 (5 bases). From germline, CDR1 is MNHEY and CDR2 SMNVEV (reference sequence). Trimming left V 6 bases short and J 7 bases short, with 21 bases between. The CDR3 runs 16 residues. The CDR3 nucleotides are TGTGCCAGCAGCCCTTTGCCCTTAGGGGTGGGTGAAAAACTGTTTTTT. Protein product: CASSPLPLGVGEKLFF.

This rearrangement joins TRBV7-3 to TRBJ2-7, with D possibly being TRBD2 (6 bases). CDR3 length: 13 residues. The germline CDR1 and CDR2 sequences are SGHTA and FQGTGA. V was trimmed by 1 base and J by 5 bases, leaving 9 bases between them. CDR3 loop: CASSLSPGDEQYV. The CDR3 region has the DNA TGTGCCAGCAGCTTAAGTCCGGGAGACGAGCAGTACGTC.

The sample holds one count of this clone. This chain joins TRBV6-5 and TRBJ2-7; TRBD2 aligns across 10 bases. With 6 bases clipped from V and 1 base from J, the junction kept 6 bases outside the gene matches. Germline values: CDR1 MNHEY, CDR2 SVGAGI. The CDR3 contains 15 residues. CDR3 nucleotide sequence: TGTGCCAGCAGGGGAGTAGCGGGAGGTTCCTACGAGCAGTACTTC. Translating it yields CASRGVAGGSYEQYF.

The CDR3 DNA sequence: TGTGCCAGCACCTTTGGGACAGGTACCTACGAGCAGTACTTC. Translating gives CASTFGTGTYEQYF. The gene calls are TRBV7-9 and TRBJ2-7; TRBD1 agrees at 8 bases. V was clipped by 7 bases and J by 2 bases; unmatched bases: 7. Germline-derived CDR1 and CDR2 are SEHNR and FQNEAQ (reference sequence). The CDR3 length is 14 residues.

V and J are TRBV9 and TRBJ1-4; no clear D. Germline-derived CDR1 and CDR2 are SGDLS and YYNGEE. The V gene lost 4 bases and the J gene lost 5 bases, with 15 bases spanning the gap. The CDR3 totals 15 residues. The CDR3 loop is CASSPTHSGNEKLFF. In nucleotides, the CDR3 is TGTGCCAGCAGCCCCACCCACTCGGGGAATGAAAAACTGTTTTTT. The variable domain in full, completed from reference TRBV9 and TRBJ1-4, reads DSGVTQTPKHLITATGQRVTLRCSPRSGDLSVYWYQQSLDQGLQFLIQYYNGEERAKGNILERFSAQQFPDLHSELNLSSLELGDSALYFCASSPTHSGNEKLFFGSGTQLSVL.

This clone has just a few counts. The CDR3 DNA is TGTGCCAGCAGCTTAGCATCAGGGTATGGCTACACCTTC. Encoded protein: CASSLASGYGYTF. V usage is TRBV7-2 and J usage is TRBJ1-2, with D possibly being TRBD1 (5 bases). Trimming removed 0 bases at V and 5 bases at J, with 7 bases between. The CDR3 consists of 13 residues. The germline V gene encodes CDR1 SGHTA and CDR2 FQGNSA. Looking up the rest from reference TRBV7-2 and TRBJ1-2 gives the full variable domain: GAGVSQSPSNKVTEKGKDVELRCDPISGHTALYWYRQSLGQGLEFLIYFQGNSAPDKSGLPSDRFSAERTGGSVSTLTIQRTQQEDSAVYLCASSLASGYGYTFGSGTRLTVV.

This chain joins TRBV11-2 and TRBJ1-2, with TRBD1 matching 10 bases. This CDR3 has 15 amino acids. Germline lookup yields CDR1 SGHAT and CDR2 FQNNGV. V shed 4 bases, J shed 7 bases, and the junction held 9 bases outside the gene matches. In DNA, the CDR3 is TGTGCCAGCAGCTCTCAGACAGGGGGCTCGGCTGGCTACACCTTC. This sequence encodes CASSSQTGGSAGYTF.

The chain is built from TRBV9 and TRBJ2-5; 8 bases agree with TRBD1. With V trimmed by 0 bases and J by 5 bases, 9 bases remained unmatched. This CDR3 region has 16 residues. CDR1 SGDLS and CDR2 YYNGEE come from the germline V gene. The CDR3 loop reads CASSVALAGGEETQYF. The DNA for the CDR3 is TGTGCCAGCAGCGTAGCGTTGGCAGGGGGCGAGGAGACCCAGTACTTC.

This sequence joins TRBV4-3 and TRBJ1-1; D perhaps matches TRBD1 (5 bases). Trimming removed 3 bases at V and 4 bases at J, with 15 bases between. The germline V gene has CDR1 LGHNA and CDR2 YSLEER. The CDR3 extends over 15 amino acids. Here the CDR3 DNA reads TGCGCCAGCAGCCATTCACCTGCGGGGCCCACTGAAGCTTTCTTT. Translating gives CASSHSPAGPTEAFF.

The V and J genes are TRBV13 and TRBJ2-1; TRBD2 matches 14 bases. In germline, CDR1 is PRHDT, CDR2 FYEKMQ (reference sequence). The CDR3 runs to 18 residues. The trim removed 7 bases at V and 5 bases at J, leaving 13 bases unmatched. The CDR3 DNA follows: TGTGCCAGCACCACAGGAGCGTGGGGACTAGCGGGGGACAATGAGCAGTTCTTC. Its translation: CASTTGAWGLAGDNEQFF. Based on the CDR3 plus reference TRBV13 and TRBJ2-1, the full variable domain is AAGVIQSPRHLIKEKRETATLKCYPIPRHDTVYWYQQGPGQDPQFLISFYEKMQSDKGSIPDRFSAQQFSDYHSELNMSSLELGDSALYFCASTTGAWGLAGDNEQFFGPGTRLTVL.

The DNA for the CDR3 is TGTGCCAGCAGCCTTGGGGCAGGGGCAAATGAAAAACTGTTTTTT. Its translation is CASSLGAGANEKLFF. J is TRBJ1-4 and V is TRBV7-6; D is perhaps TRBD1 (6 bases). The CDR3 covers 15 residues. Trimming took off 5 bases at V and 5 bases at J, with 15 bases between the two ends. CDR1 and CDR2 from the germline V gene are SGHVS and FNYEAQ.